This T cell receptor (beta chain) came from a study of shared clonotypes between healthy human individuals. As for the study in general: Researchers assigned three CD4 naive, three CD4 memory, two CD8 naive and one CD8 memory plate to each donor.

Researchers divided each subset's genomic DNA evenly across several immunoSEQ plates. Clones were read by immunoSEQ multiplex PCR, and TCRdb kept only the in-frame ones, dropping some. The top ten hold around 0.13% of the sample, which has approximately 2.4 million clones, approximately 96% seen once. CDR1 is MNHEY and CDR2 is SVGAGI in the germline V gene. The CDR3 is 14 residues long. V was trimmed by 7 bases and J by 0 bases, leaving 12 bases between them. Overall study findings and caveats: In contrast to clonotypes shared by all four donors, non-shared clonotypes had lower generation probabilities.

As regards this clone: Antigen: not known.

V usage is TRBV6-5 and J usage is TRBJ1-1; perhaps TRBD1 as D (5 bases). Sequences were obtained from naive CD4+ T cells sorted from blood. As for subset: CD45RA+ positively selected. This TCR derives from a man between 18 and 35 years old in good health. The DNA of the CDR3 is TGTGCCAGCATGGGGCACAGGTTGAACACTGAAGCTTTCTTT. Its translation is CASMGHRLNTEAFF.